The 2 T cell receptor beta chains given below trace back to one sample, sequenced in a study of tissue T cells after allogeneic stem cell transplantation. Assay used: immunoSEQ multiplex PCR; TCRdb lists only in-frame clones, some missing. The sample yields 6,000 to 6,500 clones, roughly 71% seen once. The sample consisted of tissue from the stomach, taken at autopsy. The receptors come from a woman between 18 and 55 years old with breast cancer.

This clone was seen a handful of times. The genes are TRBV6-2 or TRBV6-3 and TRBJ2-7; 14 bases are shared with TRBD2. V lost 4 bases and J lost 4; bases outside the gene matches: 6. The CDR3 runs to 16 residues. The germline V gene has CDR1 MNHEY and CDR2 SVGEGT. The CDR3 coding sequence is TGTGCCAGCAGTTCTGACCGGACTAGCGGGGGGTACGAGCAGTACTTC. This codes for CASSSDRTSGGYEQYF.

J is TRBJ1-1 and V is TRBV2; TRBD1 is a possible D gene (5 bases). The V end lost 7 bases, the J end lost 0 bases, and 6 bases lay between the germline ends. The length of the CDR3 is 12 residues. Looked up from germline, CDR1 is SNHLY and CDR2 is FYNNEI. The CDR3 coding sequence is TGTGCCAGCAACAGGCTGAACACTGAAGCTTTCTTT. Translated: CASNRLNTEAFF.